This T cell receptor beta chain originates from a study of T cells in Graves' hyperthyroidism and ophthalmopathy. RNA transcripts provided the source from which TCR beta CDR3 regions were amplified. An initial round of RT-PCR targeting the TCR CDR3 relied on the HTBI primer set. TCRdb reprocessed the multiplex PCR reads via MiXCR and lists one record per CDR3 protein. The table lists fewer than 800,000 distinct CDR3 sequences, roughly 15% of them singletons. General study findings and limits: A model using 13 V-J features told ophthalmopathy apart from stable hyperthyroidism. Model output signaled ophthalmopathy a median approximately 6 months ahead of onset. Blood shared most expanded thyroid clonotypes above 0.001.

This sample holds PBMCs from less than 13 ml fresh peripheral blood. Comments on this clonotype: What it binds is unknown.

Per the germline V gene, CDR1 is MNHNS and CDR2 is SASEGT. This CDR3 has 16 residues. V shed 9 bases and J shed 3 bases, with 21 bases lying between them. The chain has TRBV6-1 and TRBJ2-1; a weak D match, TRBD1 (6 bases). Sequences were obtained from blood. The sequence came from a man younger than 35 with Graves' hyperthyroidism. The CDR3 loop reads CASSRGLYPYYNEQFF. Written as DNA, the CDR3 is TGTGCCAGTAGCAGGGGCCTTTATCCTTACTACAATGAGCAGTTCTTC.